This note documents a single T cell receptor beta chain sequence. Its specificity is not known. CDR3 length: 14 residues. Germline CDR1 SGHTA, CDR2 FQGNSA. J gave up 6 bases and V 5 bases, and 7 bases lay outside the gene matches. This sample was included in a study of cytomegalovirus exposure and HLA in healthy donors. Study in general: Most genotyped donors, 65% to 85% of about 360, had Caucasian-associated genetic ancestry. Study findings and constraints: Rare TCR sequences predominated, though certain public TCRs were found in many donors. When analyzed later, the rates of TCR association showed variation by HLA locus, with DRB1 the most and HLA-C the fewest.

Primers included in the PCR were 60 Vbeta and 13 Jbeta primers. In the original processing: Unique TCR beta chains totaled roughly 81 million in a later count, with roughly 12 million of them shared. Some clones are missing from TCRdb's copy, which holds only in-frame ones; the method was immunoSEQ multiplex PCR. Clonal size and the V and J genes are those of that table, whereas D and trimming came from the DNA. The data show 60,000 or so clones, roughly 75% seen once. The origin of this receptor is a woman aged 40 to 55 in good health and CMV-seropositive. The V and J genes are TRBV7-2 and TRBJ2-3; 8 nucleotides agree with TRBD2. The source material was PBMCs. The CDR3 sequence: CASSLGGVWDTQYF. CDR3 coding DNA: TGTGCCAGCAGCCTCGGGGGGGTTTGGGATACGCAGTATTTT.